The next 14 T cell receptor beta chains were all read from a single sample in a study of shared clonotypes between healthy human individuals. The naive CD8 population came from CD45RO-negative cells selected for CCR7, without terminally differentiated effector memory CD45RA+ cells. Clones were read by immunoSEQ multiplex PCR, and TCRdb kept only the in-frame ones, dropping some. Of about 2,200,000 clones listed, approximately 94% were seen once; the top ten hold more than 1.5%. Material: naive CD8+ T cells from PBMCs. These receptors all come from a man aged 18 to 29 in good health. Some clones in this sample may be carry-over from other donors' samples.

V usage is TRBV11-2 and J usage is TRBJ2-5, with 10 nucleotides matching TRBD2. CDR1 and CDR2 (germline): SGHAT, FQNNGV. V shed 3 bases and J 2 bases; nucleotides not matched to a gene: 3. The CDR3 sequence is 15 residues long. This chain's CDR3 is CASSFLTSGQETQYF. CDR3 DNA sequence: TGTGCCAGCAGCTTCCTGACTAGCGGGCAAGAGACCCAGTACTTC.

The chain employs TRBV7-9 and TRBJ1-1; no clear D. V was pared by 3 bases and J by 4 bases, with 18 bases between. The CDR3 contains 16 residues. Germline V gene lookup returns CDR1 SEHNR and CDR2 FQNEAQ (reference sequence). CDR3 sequence reads: CASSFRDLGGITEAFF. The DNA of the CDR3 is TGTGCCAGCAGCTTTAGGGATTTAGGTGGGATCACTGAAGCTTTCTTT. Complete variable domain (other parts from reference TRBV7-9 and TRBJ1-1): DTGVSQNPRHKITKRGQNVTFRCDPISEHNRLYWYRQTLGQGPEFLTYFQNEAQLEKSRLLSDRFSAERPKGSFSTLEIQRTEQGDSAMYLCASSFRDLGGITEAFFGQGTRLTVV.

The genes are TRBV18 and TRBJ2-1; 13 positions agree with TRBD2. The CDR3 has 20 amino acids. Losses at the gene ends were 5 bases for V and 0 bases for J; bases not matched to a gene: 13. Germline CDR1 reads KGHSH; CDR2 reads LQKENI. The DNA for the CDR3 is TGTGCCAGCTCAGAAAACCCTCAGGGACTAGCGGGAAGCTCCTACAATGAGCAGTTCTTC. This sequence encodes CASSENPQGLAGSSYNEQFF. The full variable domain, its missing parts supplied by reference TRBV18 and TRBJ2-1, is NAGVMQNPRHLVRRRGQEARLRCSPMKGHSHVYWYRQLPEEGLKFMVYLQKENIIDESGMPKERFSAEFPKEGPSILRIQQVVRGDSAAYFCASSENPQGLAGSSYNEQFFGPGTRLTVL.

The chain links TRBV27 to TRBJ2-2; the D is unclear. V lost 2 bases and J lost 3, with 22 bases in between. This CDR3 contains 19 residues. Germline-derived CDR1 and CDR2 are MNHEY and SMNVEV (reference sequence). The CDR3 sequence is CASSLISLGPTPHTGELFF. The CDR3 DNA is TGTGCCAGCAGTTTAATTAGCCTAGGGCCCACACCCCACACCGGGGAGCTGTTTTTT.

The genes are TRBV6-5 and TRBJ2-1; 7 bases agree with TRBD2. Looked up from germline, CDR1 is MNHEY and CDR2 is SVGAGI. The CDR3 consists of 14 residues. Germline trimming cut 6 bases from V and 1 base from J; bases unmatched to any gene: 3. The CDR3: CASSGEGSYNEQFF. The CDR3 coding sequence is TGTGCCAGCAGCGGGGAGGGATCCTACAATGAGCAGTTCTTC.

V is TRBV5-4 and J is TRBJ2-7, with 9 bases fitting TRBD2. Germline V gene data show CDR1 as SGHNT and CDR2 as YYREEE (reference sequence). Trimming removed 2 bases from V and 5 bases from J; junction bases left unmatched: 8. CDR3 length: 15 amino acids. The DNA of the CDR3 is TGTGCCAGCAGCTTCTTGGGCGGGAGGGCAGACGAGCAGTACTTC. As protein: CASSFLGGRADEQYF.

This chain joins TRBV5-1 and TRBJ2-1; 9 nucleotides agree with TRBD1. The V gene end was trimmed by 4 bases and the J gene end by 1 base; junction bases not matched to a gene: 6. Germline CDR1 SGHRS, CDR2 YFSETQ. The CDR3 loop spans 16 amino acids. Here the CDR3 DNA reads TGCGCCAGCAGCCCAACAGGGGGCTATTCCTACAATGAGCAGTTCTTC. Protein sequence: CASSPTGGYSYNEQFF. Full variable domain (missing parts from reference TRBV5-1 and TRBJ2-1): KAGVTQTPRYLIKTRGQQVTLSCSPISGHRSVSWYQQTPGQGLQFLFEYFSETQRNKGNFPGRFSGRQFSNSRSEMNVSTLELGDSALYLCASSPTGGYSYNEQFFGPGTRLTVL.

At least ten counts were recorded for this clone. V usage is TRBV6-1 and J usage is TRBJ2-5, with 12 bases that match TRBD2. The CDR3 runs to 15 residues. Trimming took 2 bases from V and 2 from J; bases not matched to a gene: 0. Germline CDR1 and CDR2: MNHNS and SASEGT. CDR3 sequence: CASSELAGGQETQYF. The CDR3 DNA sequence: TGTGCCAGCAGTGAACTAGCGGGAGGGCAAGAGACCCAGTACTTC.

This clone was counted between two and nine times. V usage is TRBV7-9 and J usage is TRBJ1-1, with D hard to call. The CDR3 contains 16 residues. Looked up from germline, CDR1 is SEHNR and CDR2 is FQNEAQ (reference sequence). The V and J ends lost 6 bases and 0 bases respectively, with 17 bases between them. CDR3 DNA: TGTGCCAGCAGATCACCAGTCGGGGAAATGAACACTGAAGCTTTCTTT. It yields the protein CASRSPVGEMNTEAFF.

This clone has more than one count but fewer than ten. The chain uses TRBV19 and TRBJ1-1, with no clear D. CDR1 LNHDA and CDR2 SQIVND come from the germline V gene (reference sequence). The V end was cut by 7 bases, the J end by 2 bases, with 5 bases between. The CDR3 runs 11 residues. The chain's CDR3 is CASTFNTEAFF. The CDR3 nucleotides read TGTGCCAGTACGTTCAACACTGAAGCTTTCTTT.

This clone was picked up one time. The chain is built from TRBV5-1 and TRBJ1-4; 9 positions match TRBD1. The CDR3 consists of 14 residues. Unmatched junction bases numbered 3, after V lost 2 bases and J lost 7 bases. Germline lookup yields CDR1 SGHRS and CDR2 YFSETQ. The DNA for the CDR3 is TGCGCCAGCAGCTTACAGGGGGCAGTTGAAAAACTGTTTTTT. This codes for CASSLQGAVEKLFF.

The J gene is TRBJ2-3, the V gene TRBV13, with D maybe TRBD2 (6 bases). This CDR3 spans 13 amino acids. The V end was cut by 5 bases, the J end by 6 bases, with 12 bases between. The V gene's germline CDR1 is PRHDT and CDR2 FYEKMQ (reference sequence). CDR3: CASSAGDFDTQYF. Here the CDR3 DNA reads TGTGCCAGCAGCGCCGGGGACTTCGATACGCAGTATTTT.

The chain has TRBV29-1 and TRBJ2-7; 7 bases are a match to TRBD2. The CDR3 is 12 residues long. V dropped 5 bases and J dropped 2; count of bases not matched to a gene: 3. The V gene's germline CDR1 is SQVTM and CDR2 ANQGSEA. The CDR3 DNA follows: TGCAGCGTTTCTAGCGGTGCCTACGAGCAGTACTTC. It translates to CSVSSGAYEQYF.

As for this clone: This specimen includes other DNA sequences encoding the same CDR3. The chain employs TRBV27 and TRBJ2-7, with D maybe TRBD1 (6 bases). The germline V gene encodes CDR1 MNHEY and CDR2 SMNVEV (reference sequence). This CDR3 has 12 residues. V lost 9 bases, J lost 1 base, and 10 bases lay in between. The CDR3 nucleotides read TGTGCCAGTCGGGACACATCCTACGAGCAGTACTTC. This encodes CASRDTSYEQYF.